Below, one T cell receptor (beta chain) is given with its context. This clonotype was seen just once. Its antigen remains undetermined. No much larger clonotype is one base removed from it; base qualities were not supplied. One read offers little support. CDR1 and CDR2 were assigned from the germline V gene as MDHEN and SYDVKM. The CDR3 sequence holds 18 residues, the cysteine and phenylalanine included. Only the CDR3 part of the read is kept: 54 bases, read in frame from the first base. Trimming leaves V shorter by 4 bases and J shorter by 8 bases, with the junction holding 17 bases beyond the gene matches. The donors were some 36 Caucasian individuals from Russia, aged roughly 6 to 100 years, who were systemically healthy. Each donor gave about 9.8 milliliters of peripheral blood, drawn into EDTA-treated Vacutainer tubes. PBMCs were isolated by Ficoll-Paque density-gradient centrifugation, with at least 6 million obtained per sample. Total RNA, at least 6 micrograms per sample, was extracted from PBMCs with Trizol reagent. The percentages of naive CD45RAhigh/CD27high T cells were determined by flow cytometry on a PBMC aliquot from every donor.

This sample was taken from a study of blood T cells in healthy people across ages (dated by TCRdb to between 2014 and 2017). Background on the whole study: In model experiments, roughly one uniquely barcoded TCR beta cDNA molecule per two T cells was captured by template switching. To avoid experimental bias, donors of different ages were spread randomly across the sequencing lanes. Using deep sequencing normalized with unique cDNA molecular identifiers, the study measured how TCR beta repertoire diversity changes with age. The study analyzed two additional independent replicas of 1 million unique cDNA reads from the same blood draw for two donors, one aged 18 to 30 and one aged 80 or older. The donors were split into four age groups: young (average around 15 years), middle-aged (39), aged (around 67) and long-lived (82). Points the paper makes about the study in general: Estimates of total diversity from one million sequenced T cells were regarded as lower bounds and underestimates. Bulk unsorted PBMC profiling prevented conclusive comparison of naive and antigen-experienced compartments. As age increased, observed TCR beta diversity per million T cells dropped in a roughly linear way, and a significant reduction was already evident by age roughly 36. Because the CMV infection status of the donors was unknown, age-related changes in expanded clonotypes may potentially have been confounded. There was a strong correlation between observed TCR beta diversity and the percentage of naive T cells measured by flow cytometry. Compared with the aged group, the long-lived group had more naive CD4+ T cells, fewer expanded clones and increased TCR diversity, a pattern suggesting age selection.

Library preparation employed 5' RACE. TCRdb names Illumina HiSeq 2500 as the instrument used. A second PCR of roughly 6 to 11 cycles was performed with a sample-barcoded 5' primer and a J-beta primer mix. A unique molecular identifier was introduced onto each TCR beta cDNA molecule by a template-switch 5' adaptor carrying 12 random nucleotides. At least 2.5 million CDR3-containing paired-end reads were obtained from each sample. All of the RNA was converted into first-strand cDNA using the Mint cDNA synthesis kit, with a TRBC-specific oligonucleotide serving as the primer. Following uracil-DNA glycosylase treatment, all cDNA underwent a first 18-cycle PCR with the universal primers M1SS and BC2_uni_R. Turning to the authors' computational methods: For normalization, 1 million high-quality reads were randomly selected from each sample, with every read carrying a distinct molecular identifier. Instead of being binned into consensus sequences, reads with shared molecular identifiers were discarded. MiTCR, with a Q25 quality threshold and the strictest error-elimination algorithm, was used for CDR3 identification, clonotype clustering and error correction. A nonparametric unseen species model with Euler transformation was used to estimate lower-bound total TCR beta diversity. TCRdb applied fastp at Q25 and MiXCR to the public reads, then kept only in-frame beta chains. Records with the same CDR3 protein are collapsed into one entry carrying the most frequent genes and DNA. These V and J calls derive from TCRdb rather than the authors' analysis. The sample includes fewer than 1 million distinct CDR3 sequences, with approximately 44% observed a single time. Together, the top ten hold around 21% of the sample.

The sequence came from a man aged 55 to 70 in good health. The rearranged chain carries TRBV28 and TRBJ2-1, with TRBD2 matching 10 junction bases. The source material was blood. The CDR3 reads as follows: CASSSTPSASGGRDEQFF. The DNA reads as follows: TGTGCCAGCAGTTCTACCCCAAGTGCTAGCGGGGGTCGCGATGAGCAGTTCTTC.